A selection of T cell receptor beta chains follows, all from one sample in a study of OX40 agonist ivuxolimab in advanced cancers. Assay: immunoSEQ multiplex PCR; the TCRdb copy retains only in-frame clones and omits some. Of about 35,000 clones listed, 92% are singletons. The sample here was CD4+ or CD8+ T cells sorted from blood, taken in a trial of the OX40 agonist ivuxolimab. The receptor set was obtained from an adult with an advanced solid tumor such as melanoma, head and neck, liver or kidney cancer. Both conserved end residues are part of each CDR3. Fields, in order: V gene, J gene, CDR3 length, D gene, CDR3 DNA, CDR3 protein. The D gene is left open where the match is weak.

v_gene: TRBV7-8
j_gene: TRBJ2-3
len: 16
d_gene: TRBD1
CDR3nt: TGTGCCAGCAGCTTATCTGCGACAGGGTACTCAGATACGCAGTATTTT
CDR3aa: CASSLSATGYSDTQYF

v_gene: TRBV5-1
j_gene: TRBJ2-3
len: 18
d_gene: TRBD2
CDR3nt: TGCGCCAGCAGCTTGTCTCCACTAGCGGGAGGGATCACAGATACGCAGTATTTT
CDR3aa: CASSLSPLAGGITDTQYF

v_gene: TRBV28
j_gene: TRBJ2-1
len: 17
d_gene: .
CDR3nt: TGTGCCAGCAGTCTTCAAGTCGGCAGGGGAGTTTACAATGAGCAGTTCTTC
CDR3aa: CASSLQVGRGVYNEQFF

v_gene: TRBV28
j_gene: TRBJ1-4
len: 14
d_gene: .
CDR3nt: TGTGCCAGCAGTTTGAGGGGTGCTAATGAAAAACTGTTTTTT
CDR3aa: CASSLRGANEKLFF

v_gene: TRBV7-8
j_gene: TRBJ1-5
len: 12
d_gene: .
CDR3nt: TGTGCCAGCAGCGATAGCAATCAGCCCCAGCATTTT
CDR3aa: CASSDSNQPQHF

v_gene: TRBV27
j_gene: TRBJ1-3
len: 15
d_gene: TRBD1
CDR3nt: TGTGCCAGCAGTCCAGGACAGGCTGCCGGAAACACCATATATTTT
CDR3aa: CASSPGQAAGNTIYF

v_gene: TRBV13
j_gene: TRBJ2-6
len: 17
d_gene: .
CDR3nt: TGTGCCAGCAGCCCCGGGACTGTCGTAGACGGGGCCAACGTCCTGACTTTC
CDR3aa: CASSPGTVVDGANVLTF

v_gene: TRBV7-7
j_gene: TRBJ2-1
len: 15
d_gene: .
CDR3nt: TGTGCTAGCAGCCTCAGGGTCTCCACCTACAATGAGCAGTTCTTC
CDR3aa: CASSLRVSTYNEQFF

v_gene: TRBV4-3
j_gene: TRBJ2-1
len: 15
d_gene: .
CDR3nt: TGCGCCAGCAGCCAAGAGGTACCTACCGGCAATGAGCAGTTCTTC
CDR3aa: CASSQEVPTGNEQFF

v_gene: TRBV28
j_gene: TRBJ2-5
len: 14
d_gene: .
CDR3nt: TGTGCCAGCAGTTGGATTACAGGAGAATGGGACCAGTACTTC
CDR3aa: CASSWITGEWDQYF

v_gene: TRBV13
j_gene: TRBJ2-1
len: 16
d_gene: .
CDR3nt: TGTGCCAGCAGCCTTCGACAGAGAGGCTCCTACAATGAGCAGTTCTTC
CDR3aa: CASSLRQRGSYNEQFF

v_gene: TRBV30
j_gene: TRBJ1-3
len: 13
d_gene: .
CDR3nt: TGTGCCGAAGAATCGTTCTCTGGAAACACCATATATTTT
CDR3aa: CAEESFSGNTIYF

v_gene: TRBV6-1
j_gene: TRBJ2-3
len: 12
d_gene: .
CDR3nt: TGTGCCAGCAGTGTTTGGTTAGATACGCAGTATTTT
CDR3aa: CASSVWLDTQYF

v_gene: TRBV4-1
j_gene: TRBJ2-7
len: 16
d_gene: TRBD2
CDR3nt: TGCGCCAGCAGCCAAGACCTGACTAGCGGGTCCTACGAGCAGTACTTC
CDR3aa: CASSQDLTSGSYEQYF

v_gene: TRBV6-6
j_gene: TRBJ1-1
len: 14
d_gene: .
CDR3nt: TGTGCCAGCAGTATACATACCAACCCCCCTGAAGCTTTCTTT
CDR3aa: CASSIHTNPPEAFF

v_gene: TRBV28
j_gene: TRBJ2-7
len: 15
d_gene: .
CDR3nt: TGTGCCAGCAGTTTGGTCCGACACGACGCCTACGAGCAGTACTTC
CDR3aa: CASSLVRHDAYEQYF

v_gene: TRBV6-5
j_gene: TRBJ2-7
len: 13
d_gene: .
CDR3nt: TGTGCCAGCAGGCAGGACGGAAGCTACGAGCAGTACTTC
CDR3aa: CASRQDGSYEQYF

v_gene: TRBV6-5
j_gene: TRBJ1-5
len: 14
d_gene: TRBD1
CDR3nt: TGTGCCAGCAGTCCACAGGGGAGAGGACAGCCCCAGCATTTT
CDR3aa: CASSPQGRGQPQHF

v_gene: TRBV6-5
j_gene: TRBJ1-5
len: 14
d_gene: .
CDR3nt: TGTGCCAGCAGTTACGGACCCACAAATCAGCCCCAGCATTTT
CDR3aa: CASSYGPTNQPQHF